This T cell receptor beta chain is drawn from a study of blood T cell repertoires in COVID-19. Method: immunoSEQ multiplex PCR; TCRdb's copy keeps in-frame clones and lacks some. The profile shows roughly 200,000 clones, around 83% of them singletons. Germline loops: CDR1 SQVTM, CDR2 ANQGSEA. This CDR3 region has 14 residues. Deletions cut 4 bases from V and 0 bases from J, with 9 bases between. What was sequenced was peripheral blood. The rearrangement joins TRBV29-1 to TRBJ2-2; possibly TRBD1 for D (5 bases). This clonotype originated in a man in his forties with active or convalescent COVID-19. The CDR3 region has the DNA TGCAGCGTTGTGGTGACAGCGAACACCGGGGAGCTGTTTTTT. Protein: CSVVVTANTGELFF.